Shown below are 18 T cell receptor beta chains from a single sample sequenced in a study of cytomegalovirus exposure and HLA in healthy donors. PCR employed 60 Vbeta and 13 Jbeta primers. Sequenced by immunoSEQ multiplex PCR; TCRdb stores in-frame clones only, minus some. Among approximately 150,000 clones listed, about 77% were seen once. Sequenced material: PBMCs. These receptors originate from a female donor in good health and CMV-seronegative.

This rearrangement joins TRBV21-1 to TRBJ1-5. TRBV21-1 is marked as a pseudogene. The CDR3 extends over 13 amino acids. In DNA form, the CDR3 reads TGTGCCAGCAGCAAAATAGCGCGTCAGCCCCAGCATTTT. Translated: CASSKIARQPQHF.

This clone was observed once. This sample also contains other DNA sequences that code for the same CDR3. The CDR3 loop reads CASSLGGYSYEQYF. Written as DNA, the CDR3 is TGCGCCAGCAGCTTGGGCGGATACTCCTACGAGCAGTACTTC. V and J are TRBV5-1 and TRBJ2-7; D unclear. Trimming removed 0 bases at V and 0 bases at J, with 7 bases between. Germline V CDR1 and CDR2: SGHRS, YFSETQ. The CDR3 spans 14 residues.

This chain connects TRBV7-2 to TRBJ1-1, with D unclear. CDR1 SGHTA and CDR2 FQGNSA come from the germline V gene. The V end was cut by 3 bases, the J end by 1 base, with 6 bases between. The CDR3 totals 13 residues. CDR3 protein: CASSFSQNTEAFF. The CDR3 DNA sequence: TGTGCCAGCAGCTTTTCACAGAACACTGAAGCTTTCTTT.

This sequence joins TRBV9 and TRBJ2-1; weak D call: TRBD2 (6 bases). This CDR3 contains 15 residues. Trimming left V 4 bases short and J 6 bases short, with 17 bases between. Germline V gene sequence: CDR1 SGDLS, CDR2 YYNGEE. The CDR3 here is CASSYNWGESNEQFF. The CDR3, as DNA: TGTGCCAGCAGCTACAACTGGGGGGAAAGCAATGAGCAGTTCTTC.

This rearrangement joins TRBV5-1 to TRBJ1-4; unclear D gene. V was trimmed by 2 bases and J by 4 bases, leaving 12 bases between them. Germline V gives CDR1 SGHRS, CDR2 YFSETQ. The length of the CDR3 is 15 residues. The CDR3 region has the DNA TGCGCCAGCAGCTTCTCCCCAGAGGTTAATGAAAAACTGTTTTTT. Its translation is CASSFSPEVNEKLFF.

V is TRBV7-9 and J is TRBJ2-2; 7 bases line up with TRBD1. CDR1 is SEHNR, CDR2 FQNEAQ, per germline (reference sequence). V dropped 5 bases and J dropped 11; count of bases not matched to a gene: 17. CDR3 length: 16 amino acids. This CDR3 is CASSARGQRTVLELFF. The CDR3 nucleotides are TGTGCCAGCAGCGCCAGGGGACAGAGAACGGTCCTCGAGCTGTTTTTT.

The rearrangement uses TRBV11-3 and TRBJ2-3, with 12 positions matching TRBD2. Per germline, CDR1 SGHNT and CDR2 YENEEA. The CDR3 is 17 residues long. V lost 1 base to trimming and J lost 2 bases; unmatched junction nucleotides: 4. CDR3 DNA sequence: TGTGCCAGCAGCTTAGCCCTAGCGGGAGGGTCCACAGATACGCAGTATTTT. As protein: CASSLALAGGSTDTQYF. Full variable domain (outside the CDR3, taken from reference TRBV11-3 and TRBJ2-3): EAGVVQSPRYKIIEKKQPVAFWCNPISGHNTLYWYLQNLGQGPELLIRYENEEAVDDSQLPKDRFSAERLKGVDSTLKIQPAELGDSAVYLCASSLALAGGSTDTQYFGPGTRLTVL.

The V call is TRBV9, the J call TRBJ2-2, with D possibly matching TRBD2 (7 bases). The CDR3 consists of 18 residues. Germline CDR1 reads SGDLS; CDR2 reads YYNGEE. V gave up 0 bases and J gave up 7 bases, with 22 bases separating them. The CDR3 DNA reads TGTGCCAGCAGCGTAGCCTCGAACGGGGGGCGCAGGGTCGGGGAGCTGTTTTTT. Its translation is CASSVASNGGRRVGELFF.

The chain recombines TRBV7-2 with TRBJ2-7; the D gene is possibly TRBD1 (5 bases). Germline V gene sequence: CDR1 SGHTA, CDR2 FQGNSA. V was trimmed by 8 bases and J by 3 bases, leaving 20 bases between them. The CDR3 runs 15 residues. The CDR3 reads CASARDRSPLYEQYF. The CDR3 nucleotides read TGTGCCAGCGCAAGAGACAGATCCCCCCTCTACGAGCAGTACTTC.

This clone has just a few counts. The CDR3 region has the DNA TGTGCCAGCAGCTTTTCGGACAGCTGGTGGGATAGCAATCAGCCCCAGCATTTT. Amino acid sequence: CASSFSDSWWDSNQPQHF. This chain links TRBV11-3 with TRBJ1-5, with D perhaps matching TRBD1 (6 bases). Trimming left V 3 bases short and J 0 bases short, with 18 bases between. Germline V gives CDR1 SGHNT, CDR2 YENEEA. The CDR3 has 18 residues.

The chain combines TRBV6-1 with TRBJ2-1; tentative D call: TRBD2 (7 bases). Trimming took 6 bases from V and 8 from J, leaving 17 bases between them. Germline V gene sequence: CDR1 MNHNS, CDR2 SASEGT. The CDR3 runs 14 residues. The DNA for the CDR3 is TGTGCCAGCAGCTTAGGGGGGGGGCAGGATGAGCAGTTCTTC. Protein: CASSLGGGQDEQFF.

The chain links TRBV9 to TRBJ2-1, with 8 bases matching TRBD2. CDR3 length equals 17 residues. In germline, CDR1 is SGDLS, CDR2 YYNGEE. The J segment lost 7 bases and the V segment lost 3 bases, leaving 15 bases of the junction unmatched. This CDR3 reads CASSASFSGGAGNEQFF. DNA for the CDR3: TGTGCCAGCAGCGCCTCCTTCTCCGGGGGGGCCGGGAATGAGCAGTTCTTC.

The genes are TRBV18 and TRBJ2-7; 12 nucleotides line up with TRBD1. CDR3 size: 16 residues. The V gene's germline CDR1 is KGHSH and CDR2 LQKENI. With 3 bases clipped from V and 3 bases from J, the junction kept 6 bases outside the gene matches. CDR3 residues: CASSPPGTGGSYEQYF. The CDR3 nucleotides are TGTGCCAGCTCACCGCCTGGGACAGGGGGCAGCTACGAGCAGTACTTC.

The CDR3 DNA follows: TGTGCCAGCACCAAAACCTCGGGACTCCACCTGGATGAGCAGTTCTTC. Protein sequence: CASTKTSGLHLDEQFF. V and J are TRBV2 and TRBJ2-1, with D perhaps matching TRBD2 (6 bases). The V and J ends lost 7 bases and 8 bases respectively, with 24 bases between them. The CDR3 consists of 16 residues. In germline, CDR1 is SNHLY, CDR2 FYNNEI.

The chain employs TRBV5-1 and TRBJ2-5, with TRBD2 as a possible D gene (5 bases). CDR3 length equals 15 residues. V shed 2 bases and J shed 5 bases, with 16 bases lying between them. The germline CDR1 and CDR2 sequences are SGHRS and YFSETQ. CDR3 loop: CASSLADIVGETQYF. The CDR3 nucleotides read TGCGCCAGCAGCTTAGCGGATATAGTGGGGGAGACCCAGTACTTC.

J is TRBJ1-1 and V is TRBV7-8; 9 bases fit TRBD1. Germline values: CDR1 SGHVS, CDR2 FQNEAQ. CDR3 length: 16 residues. Trimming cost V 2 bases and J 7 bases; bases outside gene matches: 11. The CDR3 here is CASSLRDLPGQGEAFF. The CDR3 DNA reads as TGTGCCAGCAGCTTAAGGGACCTCCCGGGACAGGGTGAAGCTTTCTTT. The full variable domain, in which reference TRBV7-8 and TRBJ1-1 provide the parts outside the CDR3, is GAGVSQSPRYKVAKRGQDVALRCDPISGHVSLFWYQQALGQGPEFLTYFQNEAQLDKSGLPSDRFFAERPEGSVSTLKIQRTQQEDSAVYLCASSLRDLPGQGEAFFGQGTRLTVV.

The rearrangement links TRBV5-6 to TRBJ2-1; D is ambiguous. The CDR3 contains 13 residues. Trimming left V 2 bases short and J 2 bases short, with 5 bases between. Germline CDR1 is SGHDT and CDR2 is YYEEEE. The CDR3 sequence: CASSLSAYNEQFF. The CDR3 DNA sequence: TGTGCCAGCAGCTTATCGGCCTACAATGAGCAGTTCTTC.

This chain connects TRBV5-6 to TRBJ1-5, with D hard to call. Trimming removed 0 bases from V and 4 bases from J, with 5 bases in between. Germline V gene lookup returns CDR1 SGHDT and CDR2 YYEEEE. This CDR3 comprises 13 residues. For the CDR3, the DNA is TGTGCCAGCAGCTTGGGAGATAATCAGCCCCAGCATTTT. Protein sequence: CASSLGDNQPQHF. The full variable domain, its missing parts supplied by reference TRBV5-6 and TRBJ1-5, is DAGVTQSPTHLIKTRGQQVTLRCSPKSGHDTVSWYQQALGQGPQFIFQYYEEEERQRGNFPDRFSGHQFPNYSSELNVNALLLGDSALYLCASSLGDNQPQHFGDGTRLSIL.